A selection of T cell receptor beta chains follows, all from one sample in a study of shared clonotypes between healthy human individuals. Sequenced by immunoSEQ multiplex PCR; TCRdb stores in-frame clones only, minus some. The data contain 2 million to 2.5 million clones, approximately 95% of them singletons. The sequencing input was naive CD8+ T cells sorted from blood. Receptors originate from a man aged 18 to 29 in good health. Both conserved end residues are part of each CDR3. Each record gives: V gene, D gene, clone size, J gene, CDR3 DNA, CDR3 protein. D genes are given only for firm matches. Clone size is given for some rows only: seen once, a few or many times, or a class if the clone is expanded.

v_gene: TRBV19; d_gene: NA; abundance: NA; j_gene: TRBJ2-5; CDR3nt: TGTGCCAGTAGTGGTGGGGGCCTAGTAGAGACCCAGTACTTC; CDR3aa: CASSGGGLVETQYF
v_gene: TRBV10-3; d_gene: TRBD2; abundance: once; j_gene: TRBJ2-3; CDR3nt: TGTGCCATCAGTGACTATGTTACTAGCGGAATCACAGATACGCAGTATTTT; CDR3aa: CAISDYVTSGITDTQYF
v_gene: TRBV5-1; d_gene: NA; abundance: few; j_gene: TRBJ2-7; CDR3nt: TGCGCCAGCAGCTTAGAAAGGGTGGTGGACGAGCAGTACTTC; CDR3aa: CASSLERVVDEQYF
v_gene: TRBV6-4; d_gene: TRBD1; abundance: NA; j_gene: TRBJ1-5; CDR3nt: TGTGCCAGCAGGGGGACAGGGCCATGCGGTCAGCCCCAGCATTTT; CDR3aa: CASRGTGPCGQPQHF
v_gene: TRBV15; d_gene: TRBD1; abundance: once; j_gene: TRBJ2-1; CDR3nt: TGTGCCACCAGCAGGGACAGGGGAATCCTTATTGAGCAGTTCTTC; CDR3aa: CATSRDRGILIEQFF
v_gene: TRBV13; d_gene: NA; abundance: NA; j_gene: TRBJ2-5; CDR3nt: TGTGCCAGCAGCCCACTTGTCAACGAGGAGACCCAGTACTTC; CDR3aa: CASSPLVNEETQYF
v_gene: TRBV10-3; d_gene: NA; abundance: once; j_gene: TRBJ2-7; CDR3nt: TGTGCCATCAGCCTCGGGTACGAGCAGTACTTC; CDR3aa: CAISLGYEQYF
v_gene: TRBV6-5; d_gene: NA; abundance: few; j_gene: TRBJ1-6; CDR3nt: TGTGCCAGCAGTGCTCAGGATTTTGATTCACCCCTCCACTTT; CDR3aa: CASSAQDFDSPLHF
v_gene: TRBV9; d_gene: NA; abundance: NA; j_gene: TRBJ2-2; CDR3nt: TGTGCCAGCAGCGTAGGTGATGTCCGAGATGGGGGGGAGCTGTTTTTT; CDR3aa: CASSVGDVRDGGELFF
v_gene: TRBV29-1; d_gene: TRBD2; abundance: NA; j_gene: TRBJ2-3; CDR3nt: TGCAGCGTTGAGGCGGGAGATCTAAGCACAGATACGCAGTATTTT; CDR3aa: CSVEAGDLSTDTQYF
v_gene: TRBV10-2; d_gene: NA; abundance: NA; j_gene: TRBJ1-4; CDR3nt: TGCGCCAGCAGTGAGTCGACGGGGTTTAATGAAAAACTGTTTTTT; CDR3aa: CASSESTGFNEKLFF
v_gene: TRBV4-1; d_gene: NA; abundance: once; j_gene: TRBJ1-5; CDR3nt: TGCGCCAGCAGCCAAGACCCCCGCAGCAATCAGCCCCAGCATTTT; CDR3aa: CASSQDPRSNQPQHF
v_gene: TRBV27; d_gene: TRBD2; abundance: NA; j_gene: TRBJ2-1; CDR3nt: TGTGCCAGCAGTCTCTTAGGGACTAGCGGGGACTACAATGAGCAGTTCTTC; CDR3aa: CASSLLGTSGDYNEQFF
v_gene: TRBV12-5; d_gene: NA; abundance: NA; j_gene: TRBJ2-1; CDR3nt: TGTGCTAGTGGTTTGGTAGTGGGGGGAGAGGGGCAGTTCTTC; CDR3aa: CASGLVVGGEGQFF
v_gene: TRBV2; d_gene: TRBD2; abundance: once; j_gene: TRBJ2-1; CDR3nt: TGTGCCAGCAAAGAGAGCGGGGGGCCCTTATACAATGAGCAGTTCTTC; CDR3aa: CASKESGGPLYNEQFF
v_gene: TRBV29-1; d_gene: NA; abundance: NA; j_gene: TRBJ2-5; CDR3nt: TGCAGCGTTGTCGCCCCCGGGTCAAAAATACAAGAGACCCAGTACTTC; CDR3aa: CSVVAPGSKIQETQYF
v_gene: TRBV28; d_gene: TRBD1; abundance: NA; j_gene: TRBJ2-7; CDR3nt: TGTGCCAGCAGTTTGACAGGGGAAAGCTCCTACGAGCAGTACTTC; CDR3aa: CASSLTGESSYEQYF
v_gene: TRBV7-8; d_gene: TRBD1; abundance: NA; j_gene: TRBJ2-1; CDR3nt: TGTGCCAGCAGCCCCGGGACAGGGATTACCAATGAGCAGTTCTTC; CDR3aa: CASSPGTGITNEQFF
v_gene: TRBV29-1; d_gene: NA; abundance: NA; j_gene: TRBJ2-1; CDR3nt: TGCAGCGTGTCCGGGACTGGGTCCAACAATGAGCAGTTCTTC; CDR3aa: CSVSGTGSNNEQFF
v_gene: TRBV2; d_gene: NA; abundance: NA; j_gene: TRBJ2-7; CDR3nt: TGTGCCAGCGGGGGGGCCGCCTACGAGCAGTACTTC; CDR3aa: CASGGAAYEQYF
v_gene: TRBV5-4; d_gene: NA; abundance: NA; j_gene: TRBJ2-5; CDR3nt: TGTGCCAGCAGCGGGGTACCCCAAGAGACCCAGTACTTC; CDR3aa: CASSGVPQETQYF
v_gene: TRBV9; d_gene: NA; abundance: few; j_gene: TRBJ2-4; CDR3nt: TGTGCCAGCAGCGACGGACCGAACCACTTAAACATTCAGTACTTC; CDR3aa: CASSDGPNHLNIQYF
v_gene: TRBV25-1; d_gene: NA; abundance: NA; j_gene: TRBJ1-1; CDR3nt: TGTGCCAGCAGCGGGATATCTTCTAACACTGAAGCTTTCTTT; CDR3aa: CASSGISSNTEAFF
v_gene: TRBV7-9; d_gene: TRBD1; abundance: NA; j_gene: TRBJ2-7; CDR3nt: TGTGCCAGCAGCTCCCCGGGACAGGGAACCTACGAGCAGTACTTC; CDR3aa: CASSSPGQGTYEQYF
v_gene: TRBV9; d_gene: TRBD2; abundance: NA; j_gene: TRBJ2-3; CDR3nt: TGTGCCAGCAGCGTAAGCGGGAGGGGAGGCACAGATACGCAGTATTTT; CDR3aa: CASSVSGRGGTDTQYF
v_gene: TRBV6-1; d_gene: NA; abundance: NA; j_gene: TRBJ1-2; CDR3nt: TGTGCCAGCAGCGAACCTTTAAAGGGCCGGGGCGATAACTATGGCTACACCTTC; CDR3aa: CASSEPLKGRGDNYGYTF
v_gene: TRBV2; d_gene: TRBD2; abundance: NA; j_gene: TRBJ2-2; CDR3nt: TGTGCCAGCGTTGGGACTAGCGGGAGAGTCGGGGAGCTGTTTTTT; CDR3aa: CASVGTSGRVGELFF
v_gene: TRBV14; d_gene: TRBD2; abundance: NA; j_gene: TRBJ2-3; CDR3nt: TGTGCCAGCAGCCCAAGAATCGTAGCGGGGGGCCGTGATACGCAGTATTTT; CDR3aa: CASSPRIVAGGRDTQYF
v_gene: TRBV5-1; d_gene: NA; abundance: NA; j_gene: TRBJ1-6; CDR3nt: TGCGCCAGCAGCTCCACAGGGAGCTCCTATAATTCACCCCTCCACTTT; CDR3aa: CASSSTGSSYNSPLHF
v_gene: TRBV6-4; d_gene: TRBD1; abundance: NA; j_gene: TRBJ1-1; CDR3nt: TGTGCCAGCAGCGCAGGGGGCACTGAAGCTTTCTTT; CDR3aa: CASSAGGTEAFF
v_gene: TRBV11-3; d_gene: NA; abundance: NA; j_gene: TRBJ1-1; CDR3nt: TGTGCCAGCAGCCCAGGGGTCGGGGGCTTGAACACTGAAGCTTTCTTT; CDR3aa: CASSPGVGGLNTEAFF
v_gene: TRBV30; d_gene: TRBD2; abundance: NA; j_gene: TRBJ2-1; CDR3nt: TGTGCCTGGAGTCTAGCGGGAGGTAGTGAGCAGTTCTTC; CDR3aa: CAWSLAGGSEQFF
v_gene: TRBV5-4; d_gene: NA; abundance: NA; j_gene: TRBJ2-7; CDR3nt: TGTGCCAGCAGCTTAGACGGACCCTACGAGCAGTACTTC; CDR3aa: CASSLDGPYEQYF
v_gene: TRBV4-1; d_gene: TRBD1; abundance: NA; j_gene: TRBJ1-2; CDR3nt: TGCGCCAGCAGCCAAGAGCGACAGGGGAAAGCCTATGGCTACACCTTC; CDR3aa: CASSQERQGKAYGYTF
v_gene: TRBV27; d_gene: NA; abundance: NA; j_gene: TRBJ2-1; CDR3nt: TGTGCCAGCAGTTTGGCGGACGGGTACAATGAGCAGTTCTTC; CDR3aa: CASSLADGYNEQFF
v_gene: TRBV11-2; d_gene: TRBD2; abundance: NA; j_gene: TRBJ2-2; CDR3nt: TGTGCCAGCACGGGAGGGTATTACACCGGGGAGCTGTTTTTT; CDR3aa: CASTGGYYTGELFF
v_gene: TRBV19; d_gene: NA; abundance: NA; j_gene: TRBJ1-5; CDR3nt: TGTGCCAGTAGTATTTTTTCAGGGGACGATCAGCCCCAGCATTTT; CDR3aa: CASSIFSGDDQPQHF
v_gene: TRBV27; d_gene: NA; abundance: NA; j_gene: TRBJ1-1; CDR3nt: TGTGCCAGCAGAACAACAGGAGAGAACACTGAAGCTTTCTTT; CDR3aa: CASRTTGENTEAFF
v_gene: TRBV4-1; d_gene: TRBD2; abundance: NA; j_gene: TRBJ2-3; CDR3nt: TGCGCCAGCAGCCCAGGGGGGCTAGCGGGAGCCACAGATACGCAGTATTTT; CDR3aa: CASSPGGLAGATDTQYF
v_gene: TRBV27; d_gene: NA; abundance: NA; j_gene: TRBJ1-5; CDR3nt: TGTGCCAGCAGTCCGTACATGAACAATCAGCCCCAGCATTTT; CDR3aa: CASSPYMNNQPQHF
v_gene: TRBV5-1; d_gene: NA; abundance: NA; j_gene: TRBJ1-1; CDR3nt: TGCGCCAGCAGCTTGGCGAGGACTGAAGCTTTCTTT; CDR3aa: CASSLARTEAFF
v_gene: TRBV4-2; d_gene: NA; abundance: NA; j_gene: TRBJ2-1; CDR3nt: TGTGCCAGCAGCCAAGTTTCAAGCCCGGGCAATGAGCAGTTCTTC; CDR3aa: CASSQVSSPGNEQFF
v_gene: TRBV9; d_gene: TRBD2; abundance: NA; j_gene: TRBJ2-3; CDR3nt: TGTGCCAGCAGCGTAATTGACGGGAGGGCCGCAGATACGCAGTATTTT; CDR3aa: CASSVIDGRAADTQYF
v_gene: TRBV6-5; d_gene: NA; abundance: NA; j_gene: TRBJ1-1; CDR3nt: TGTGCCAGCAGTTACGGACAGAACACTGAAACTTTCTTT; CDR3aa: CASSYGQNTETFF